Listed here are 16 T cell receptor beta chains from one sample, sequenced in a study of identical twins. TCRdb recomputed calls from the 5' RACE reads with MiXCR, one row per CDR3 protein. The sample lists under 300,000 distinct CDR3 sequences, about 6.7% occurring once. These sequences were also reported in another study, on T cells expressing NK-cell markers.

Input material: CD8+ T cells sorted from blood. These receptors were collected from a woman in her late teens or twenties in good health.

This clonotype occurred a few times. The chain uses TRBV13 and TRBJ2-6; 7 bases are shared with TRBD1. V lost 5 bases and J lost 0; bases outside the gene matches: 10. Germline CDR1 PRHDT, CDR2 FYEKMQ (reference sequence). The CDR3 runs to 18 residues. CDR3 loop: CASSGQDPRDSGANVLTF. CDR3 bases: TGTGCCAGCAGCGGACAGGACCCCCGAGACTCTGGGGCCAACGTCCTGACTTTC.

This clonotype was counted only a few times. The CDR3: CASSLDPLRASYEQYF. The CDR3 region has the DNA TGTGCCAGCAGCCTAGACCCTTTAAGGGCCTCCTACGAGCAGTACTTC. This chain links TRBV7-6 with TRBJ2-7; no reliable D call. The germline V and J ends were trimmed by 5 bases and 0 bases, with 17 bases remaining between them. Germline V CDR1 and CDR2: SGHVS, FNYEAQ. The CDR3 runs 16 residues.

V gene TRBV7-9 combines with J gene TRBJ2-1; the match to TRBD2 covers 16 bases. The CDR3 length is 14 residues. From germline, CDR1 is SEHNR and CDR2 FQNEAQ (reference sequence). With V trimmed by 9 bases and J by 8 bases, 4 bases remained unmatched. The CDR3 sequence is CASEGTSGRDEQFF. DNA for the CDR3: TGTGCCAGTGAAGGGACTAGCGGGAGGGATGAGCAGTTCTTC.

The chain employs TRBV2 and TRBJ2-3, with 11 bases matching TRBD2. The CDR3 is 15 residues long. V was clipped by 2 bases and J by 6 bases; unmatched bases: 4. The germline V gene encodes CDR1 SNHLY and CDR2 FYNNEI. DNA of the CDR3: TGTGCCAGCAGTGAAATGACTAGCGGGGATGATACGCAGTATTTT. Translated: CASSEMTSGDDTQYF.

In its sample, this clonotype was seen a few times. The chain carries TRBV5-1 and TRBJ2-1; the match to TRBD1 covers 9 bases. This CDR3 spans 16 amino acids. Germline trimming cut 3 bases from V and 4 bases from J; bases unmatched to any gene: 8. Germline V gene data show CDR1 as SGHRS and CDR2 as YFSETQ. CDR3 nucleotide sequence: TGCGCCAGCAGCTGGACGACAGGGGGAGGATACAATGAGCAGTTCTTC. This gives the protein CASSWTTGGGYNEQFF.

CDR3 region: CASSQTSGGARDKKTQYF. Written as DNA, the CDR3 is TGTGCCAGCAGCCAAACTAGCGGGGGGGCCCGAGATAAAAAGACCCAGTACTTC. The chain recombines TRBV5-6 with TRBJ2-5, with 13 bases that match TRBD2. The length of the CDR3 is 18 residues. Germline trimming cut 4 bases from V and 6 bases from J; bases unmatched to any gene: 15. Germline V gene lookup returns CDR1 SGHDT and CDR2 YYEEEE.

This clonotype is labeled as medium-sized. This sequence joins TRBV6-2 or TRBV6-3 and TRBJ2-3; D is tentatively TRBD1 or TRBD2 (5 bases each). V dropped 5 bases and J dropped 0 bases, with 12 bases sitting between them. CDR1 and CDR2 (germline): MNHEY, SVGEGT. The CDR3 runs to 15 residues. CDR3 in amino acids: CASSPGTASTDTQYF. The CDR3 DNA follows: TGTGCCAGCAGTCCCGGGACGGCCAGCACAGATACGCAGTATTTT.

This clonotype was seen only a few times. The chain combines TRBV7-9 with TRBJ2-1; D gene ambiguous. Trimming stripped 5 bases from V and 4 bases from J, with 12 bases between. The length of the CDR3 is 14 residues. Germline V gives CDR1 SEHNR, CDR2 FQNEAQ (reference sequence). CDR3 amino acids: CASSPSSVYNEQFF. DNA for the CDR3: TGTGCCAGCAGCCCCAGTTCGGTGTACAATGAGCAGTTCTTC.

This clonotype was observed a handful of times. The rearrangement joins TRBV5-5 to TRBJ1-1; D possibly corresponds to TRBD1 (5 bases). The CDR3 has 13 amino acids. With 0 bases removed from V and 6 bases from J, the gap between germline ends came to 9 bases. The germline gives CDR1 SGHKS, CDR2 YYEKEE (reference sequence). The CDR3 here is CASSLVGASEAFF. CDR3 nucleotides: TGTGCCAGCAGCTTGGTTGGGGCATCTGAAGCTTTCTTT.

This clonotype has ten or more counts. The gene calls are TRBV12-3 or TRBV12-4 and TRBJ1-1; unclear D gene. The CDR3 runs 12 residues. The V gene lost 5 bases and the J gene lost 0 bases, with 4 bases spanning the gap. The CDR3 DNA reads as TGTGCCAGCAGTCACATGAACACTGAAGCTTTCTTT. Translation: CASSHMNTEAFF.

This clonotype was observed a handful of times. The chain joins TRBV7-9 to TRBJ2-6; D is perhaps TRBD1 or TRBD2 (5 bases each). CDR3 length: 15 amino acids. Trimming left V 8 bases short and J 0 bases short, with 11 bases between. In germline, CDR1 is SEHNR, CDR2 FQNEAQ (reference sequence). CDR3 DNA: TGTGCCAGCGTACGGGGCGACTCTGGGGCCAACGTCCTGACTTTC. Its protein is CASVRGDSGANVLTF.

This clonotype was detected ten times or more. V is TRBV27 and J is TRBJ2-7; 10 nucleotides agree with TRBD2. J lost 3 bases, V lost 6 bases, and 5 bases had no gene match. Germline V gene sequence: CDR1 MNHEY, CDR2 SMNVEV (reference sequence). The CDR3 consists of 14 residues. The CDR3 here is CASRTGTSDYEQYF. Written as DNA, the CDR3 is TGTGCCAGCAGAACCGGGACTAGCGACTACGAGCAGTACTTC.

The chain couples TRBV12-3 or TRBV12-4 to TRBJ2-3; 8 bases match TRBD2. Germline trimming cut 8 bases from V and 6 bases from J; bases unmatched to any gene: 10. The CDR3 consists of 14 residues. CDR3 sequence: CASLLGGGPDTQYF. In DNA form, the CDR3 reads TGTGCCAGCCTGTTAGGCGGGGGGCCGGATACGCAGTATTTT.

Many counts were recorded for this clonotype. CDR3 residues: CASSNGQNNSPLHF. DNA of the CDR3: TGTGCCAGCAGCAACGGACAGAATAATTCACCCCTCCACTTT. This chain uses TRBV7-9 with TRBJ1-6, with D maybe TRBD1 (6 bases). This CDR3 region has 14 residues. CDR1 is SEHNR and CDR2 is FQNEAQ in the germline V gene (reference sequence). V shed 5 bases and J shed 5 bases, with 10 bases lying between them.

This clonotype was detected only a few times. The rearrangement joins TRBV2 to TRBJ2-3; no firm D call. CDR3 length: 15 residues. The germline V gene has CDR1 SNHLY and CDR2 FYNNEI. Trimming removed 6 bases at V and 1 base at J, with 14 bases between. Here the CDR3 reads CASSARVVGTDTQYF. In DNA form, the CDR3 reads TGTGCCAGCAGCGCCAGAGTGGTAGGCACAGATACGCAGTATTTT.

As concerns this clonotype: At one end the junction does not follow the germline gene, possibly because of a read error. The chain has TRBV6-2 or TRBV6-3 and TRBJ2-1, with D perhaps TRBD1 (5 bases). CDR1 is MNHEY and CDR2 is SVGEGT in the germline V gene. The CDR3 length is 15 residues. CDR3 region: CASVAAGHSSNEQFF. The CDR3, as DNA: TGTGCCAGCGTGGCAGCAGGGCACTCCTCCAATGAGCAGTTCTTC.